This T cell receptor (beta chain) was identified during a study of CD8 T cells in Susac syndrome. Germline V lookup: CDR1 DFQATT, CDR2 SNEGSKA (reference sequence). There are 16 residues in the CDR3. The V segment lost 6 bases and the J segment 1 base; nucleotides outside the gene matches: 8. RNA was extracted with the RNeasy kit, and a quantity of about 0.45 to 1 ug was reverse transcribed using random hexamers. Across 54 Vbeta and 13 Jbeta, TCR beta CDR3 was amplified with immunoSEQ multiplex PCR. Using its own MiXCR run on the immunoSEQ multiplex PCR reads, TCRdb lists one record per CDR3 protein. Among approximately 150,000 distinct CDR3 sequences listed, under 95% were seen once.

This sequence was found in a human donor with multiple sclerosis. Sequenced input: CD4+ T cells from PBMCs. This sequence joins TRBV20-1 and TRBJ2-7, with TRBD2 identical over 14 bases. The CDR3: CSARGLAGVGSYEQYF. In nucleotides, the CDR3 is TGCAGTGCCAGGGGACTAGCGGGGGTAGGTTCCTACGAGCAGTACTTC.